Listed here are 21 T cell receptor beta chains from one sample, sequenced in a study of T-cell reconstitution after alpha-beta-depleted transplantation in children (dated by TCRdb to 2016 to 2017). The sample's treatment or condition label, decoded: allogeneic hematopoietic cell transplantation with graft depleted of TCRalphabeta T cells and CD19 B cells. Library preparation was by PCR. These reads were obtained on an Illumina HiSeq 2500. TCR library preparation used molecular barcoding, with unique molecular identifiers applied to normalize quantification of the TCRbeta repertoire. TCRdb ran its own pipeline on the public reads, namely fastp trimming at Q25 and MiXCR clone calling, and kept in-frame beta chains. Here each entry gathers all rows of one CDR3 protein and keeps the most common genes and DNA. The sample table lists 540,000 or so distinct CDR3 sequences, about 23% of them with a count of one. The ten largest clones take up 14% of the sample.

Sample: PBMCs, mostly from graft donor cells, taken 360 days after TCRalphabeta/CD19-depleted stem cell transplant. These receptors were collected from a boy younger than two who had a stem cell transplant for acute myeloid leukemia, so the T cells may come from the graft donor.

The chain couples TRBV29-1 to TRBJ1-1; D not certain. The CDR3 loop spans 11 amino acids. V lost 8 bases, J lost 0 bases, and 7 bases lay in between. Germline CDR1 reads SQVTM; CDR2 reads ANQGSEA. The CDR3 DNA reads TGCAGCTACATTATGAACACTGAAGCTTTCTTT. Residues: CSYIMNTEAFF.

This chain links TRBV10-3 with TRBJ2-7, with a tentative D call TRBD2 (6 bases). The CDR3 sequence is 19 residues long. Per the germline V gene, CDR1 is ENHRY and CDR2 is SYGVKD. Trimming pared 6 bases from V and 5 bases from J, leaving 32 bases between. As DNA, the CDR3 is TGTGCCATCAGGCCGGACCTAGCGCCGGTAGAGGGAGTATGGGACGAGCAGTACTTC. Its protein product is CAIRPDLAPVEGVWDEQYF.

This clonotype was picked up a small number of times. The chain couples TRBV12-3 or TRBV12-4 to TRBJ2-5; D unclear. The V gene lost 6 bases and the J gene lost 0 bases, with 11 bases spanning the gap. This CDR3 comprises 14 residues. This CDR3 reads CASSFENYQETQYF. The CDR3 DNA reads TGTGCCAGCAGCTTCGAGAATTACCAAGAGACCCAGTACTTC.

This clonotype has just one count. This chain connects TRBV2 to TRBJ1-1; possible D gene TRBD1, 5 bases. V gave up 5 bases and J gave up 2 bases, with 27 bases separating them. The CDR3 extends over 19 amino acids. Per germline, CDR1 SNHLY and CDR2 FYNNEI. The CDR3 loop reads CASSLGVPVWGRTNTEAFF. The DNA of the CDR3 is TGTGCCAGCAGTTTAGGGGTACCTGTGTGGGGAAGAACAAACACTGAAGCTTTCTTT.

Notes on this clonotype: A much larger clone lies one base from this, so it may be a read error. A read error is likely, as this CDR3 ends without the conserved phenylalanine or tryptophan. The chain uses TRBV20-1 and TRBJ1-1; D not resolved. V lost 1 base to trimming and J lost 11 bases, with 20 bases between them. Looked up from germline, CDR1 is DFQATT and CDR2 is SNEGSKA (reference sequence). The CDR3 has 14 amino acids. This CDR3 reads CSARGGSGRREAFC. The CDR3, as DNA: TGCAGTGCTAGAGGAGGCAGCGGACGGCGGGAGGCTTTCTGT.

As for this clonotype: A read error may be the cause here, since a much bigger clone is one base away. The J gene is TRBJ1-5, the V gene TRBV15; D is ambiguous. The CDR3 spans 12 residues. CDR1 is LNHNV, CDR2 YYDKDF, per germline (reference sequence). V was trimmed by 1 base and J by 6 bases, leaving 4 bases between them. Here the CDR3 DNA reads TGTGCCACCAGCAGAGGAGGTCAGCCCCAGCATTTT. Amino acid sequence: CATSRGGQPQHF.

This clonotype was counted at least ten times. The chain combines TRBV5-8 with TRBJ2-1, with 14 nucleotides matching TRBD2. V trimming: 2 bases; J trimming: 4 bases; junction bases outside the gene matches: 2. Germline V CDR1 and CDR2: SGHTS, YDEGEE. CDR3 size: 16 residues. CDR3 in amino acids: CASSFRLAGGYNEQFF. The DNA of the CDR3 is TGTGCCAGCAGCTTCCGACTAGCGGGGGGGTACAATGAGCAGTTCTTC.

The chain has TRBV6-5 and TRBJ2-1; D remains unclear. V shed 0 bases and J shed 6 bases, with 12 bases lying between them. Germline CDR1 reads MNHEY; CDR2 reads SVGAGI. This CDR3 comprises 15 residues. CDR3: CASSYSSSFVNEQFF. CDR3 sequence (DNA): TGTGCCAGCAGTTACTCGTCCAGCTTCGTCAATGAGCAGTTCTTC.

The V call is TRBV5-1, the J call TRBJ2-1; TRBD1 matches 9 bases. The CDR3 has 16 residues. Germline lookup yields CDR1 SGHRS and CDR2 YFSETQ. V shed 4 bases and J 2 bases; nucleotides not matched to a gene: 7. Written as DNA, the CDR3 is TGCGCCAGCAGCCCAGGACAGGGGTCAGCCTACAATGAGCAGTTCTTC. It yields the protein CASSPGQGSAYNEQFF. Using reference TRBV5-1 and TRBJ2-1 for the parts outside the CDR3, the full variable domain is KAGVTQTPRYLIKTRGQQVTLSCSPISGHRSVSWYQQTPGQGLQFLFEYFSETQRNKGNFPGRFSGRQFSNSRSEMNVSTLELGDSALYLCASSPGQGSAYNEQFFGPGTRLTVL.

This clonotype occurred a few times. The chain combines TRBV20-1 with TRBJ1-5; the D is unclear. The germline V gene has CDR1 DFQATT and CDR2 SNEGSKA (reference sequence). V lost 1 base and J 3 bases, leaving 7 bases between the germline ends. This CDR3 has 13 amino acids. CDR3 DNA sequence: TGCAGTGCTAGAGTAGGCTTCAATCAGCCCCAGCATTTT. Translated: CSARVGFNQPQHF.

This clonotype was seen at least ten times. The genes are TRBV28 and TRBJ2-7, with D perhaps matching TRBD1 or TRBD2 (5 bases each). Trimming took 4 bases from V and 4 from J, leaving 11 bases between them. Germline lookup yields CDR1 MDHEN and CDR2 SYDVKM. The CDR3 contains 13 residues. The CDR3 loop reads CASSSGRKYEQYV. The CDR3 DNA sequence: TGTGCCAGCAGTTCGGGACGGAAATACGAGCAGTACGTC.

The table lists this clonotype with many counts. The chain carries TRBV12-3 or TRBV12-4 and TRBJ2-5; 9 nucleotides agree with TRBD2. The CDR3 has 12 amino acids. The ends lost 10 bases at V and 1 base at J; junction bases unmatched: 1. CDR3 bases: TGTGCCACGCGGGGGGGCCAAGAGACCCAGTACTTC. It encodes CATRGGQETQYF.

This clonotype was seen at least ten times. The rearrangement joins TRBV7-9 to TRBJ2-2; D is possibly TRBD1 or TRBD2 (6 bases each). CDR1 and CDR2 (germline): SEHNR, FQNEAQ (reference sequence). The germline V and J ends were trimmed by 2 bases and 4 bases, with 11 bases remaining between them. CDR3 length equals 15 residues. In nucleotides, the CDR3 is TGTGCCAGCAGCTTACGGGGGCGCGTCACCGGGGAGCTGTTTTTT. As protein: CASSLRGRVTGELFF.

This clonotype was recorded at least ten times. The chain is built from TRBV7-9 and TRBJ2-3; 11 nucleotides line up with TRBD2. V lost 5 bases, J lost 2 bases, and 6 bases stayed unmatched. This CDR3 contains 16 residues. Germline V gene sequence: CDR1 SEHNR, CDR2 FQNEAQ (reference sequence). The CDR3 DNA reads as TGTGCCAGCAGCCCCGGGACTAGCGGCCACACAGATACGCAGTATTTT. This translates into CASSPGTSGHTDTQYF. Drawing the rest from reference TRBV7-9 and TRBJ2-3, the complete variable domain is DTGVSQNPRHKITKRGQNVTFRCDPISEHNRLYWYRQTLGQGPEFLTYFQNEAQLEKSRLLSDRFSAERPKGSFSTLEIQRTEQGDSAMYLCASSPGTSGHTDTQYFGPGTRLTVL.

This chain's CDR3 is CASSLEVAGGYNEQFF. The CDR3 DNA is TGTGCCAGCAGCCTAGAGGTAGCGGGGGGTTACAATGAGCAGTTCTTC. The rearrangement links TRBV12-3 or TRBV12-4 to TRBJ2-1; 10 nucleotides match TRBD2. The ends lost 6 bases at V and 4 bases at J; junction bases unmatched: 9. The CDR3 length is 16 residues.

In DNA form, the CDR3 reads TGCAGTGCTAGAGCCCACGGCCGGGACAGCTACAATGAGCAGTTCTTC. This gives the protein CSARAHGRDSYNEQFF. V gene TRBV20-1 combines with J gene TRBJ2-1, with 7 bases fitting TRBD1. Losses at the gene ends were 1 base for V and 3 bases for J; bases not matched to a gene: 9. In germline, CDR1 is DFQATT, CDR2 SNEGSKA (reference sequence). The CDR3 runs to 16 residues.

The V gene is TRBV6-1, the J gene TRBJ1-2, with 8 positions matching TRBD1. CDR1 and CDR2 from the germline V gene are MNHNS and SASEGT. V lost 8 bases and J lost 8; bases outside the gene matches: 10. This CDR3 is 13 amino acids long. The CDR3 coding sequence is TGTGCCAGCCGGGCAGGGGGCGCTGGGGGCTACACCTTC. Its protein product is CASRAGGAGGYTF.

This clonotype was detected a few times. Because the CDR3's place on the DNA is in doubt, the DNA is left out and the CDR3 is given as listed by TCRdb. The chain uses TRBV12-3 or TRBV12-4 and TRBJ2-7; TRBD1, the table's D call, lacks a check against the DNA. The CDR3 spans 14 residues, counting both ends. CDR3 residues: CASSFGPGGYEQYF.

A few counts support this clonotype. The genes are TRBV29-1 and TRBJ2-5; TRBD2 might be the D (6 bases). The CDR3 totals 14 residues. With 7 bases removed from V and 7 bases from J, the gap between germline ends came to 22 bases. The V gene's germline CDR1 is SQVTM and CDR2 ANQGSEA. CDR3 sequence (DNA): TGCAGCGCTGGGTCGTATAGCGGTATCGGGACCCAGTACTTC. It encodes CSAGSYSGIGTQYF.

This clonotype was observed a few times. The rearrangement links TRBV7-8 to TRBJ1-1, with unresolved D. Germline CDR1 SGHVS, CDR2 FQNEAQ. The CDR3 extends over 15 amino acids. V gave up 5 bases and J gave up 1 base, with 14 bases separating them. CDR3 sequence: CASSTRRNKNTEAFF. As DNA, the CDR3 is TGTGCCAGCAGCACCCGACGGAATAAGAACACTGAAGCTTTCTTT.

The sample holds many counts of this clonotype. This chain joins TRBV20-1 and TRBJ2-1, with 7 bases that match TRBD1. The CDR3 has 14 amino acids. The germline V gene encodes CDR1 DFQATT and CDR2 SNEGSKA (reference sequence). The junction had 7 bases not matched to a gene; V was cut back by 4 bases and J by 4 bases. This CDR3 reads CSAIHRGSYNEQFF. The CDR3 DNA reads as TGCAGTGCTATCCACAGGGGTTCTTACAATGAGCAGTTCTTC.